Listed below are T cell receptor beta chains from one sample, sequenced in a study of T cells in localized non-small cell lung cancer. The protocol was immunoSEQ multiplex PCR, while the TCRdb copy is restricted to in-frame clones and leaves out a portion. The table records roughly 40,000 clones, more than 85% of them present only once. The specimen comprised peripheral blood, sampled before any cancer treatment. Receptors originate from a man aged 18 to 49 with stage I lung adenocarcinoma. The CDR3 runs from the conserved cysteine through the conserved F or W. The D gene is left open where the match is weak. A clone size is listed for some rows: how often the clone was seen (once, few, many), or a class if it is expanded.

v_gene,d_gene,abundance,j_gene,CDR3nt,CDR3aa
TRBV9,TRBD2,.,TRBJ2-1,TGTGCCAGCAGCTCGGGACTAGCCGATGAGCAGTTCTTC,CASSSGLADEQFF
TRBV27,.,.,TRBJ2-3,TGTGCCAGCAGTCCGCCCGCGGGGCCGGATACGCAGTATTTT,CASSPPAGPDTQYF
TRBV13,TRBD1,.,TRBJ1-1,TGTGCCAGCAGCTTAGTTCTACCCCAGACAGGGGCGGCTGAAGCTTTCTTT,CASSLVLPQTGAAEAFF
TRBV5-1,.,.,TRBJ1-1,TGCGCCAGCAGCTTACCCTCATACGGGGACACTGAAGCTTTCTTT,CASSLPSYGDTEAFF
TRBV5-6,TRBD1,.,TRBJ1-2,TGTGCCAGCAGCTTATTTGGACAGGACCAAGTTGGCTACACCTTC,CASSLFGQDQVGYTF
TRBV7-9,.,once,TRBJ2-5,TGTGCCAGCAGCTTAGGAGGGGAGCAAGAGACCCAGTACTTC,CASSLGGEQETQYF
TRBV5-1,TRBD1,.,TRBJ1-2,TGCGCCAGCAGCTTGGGACAGGGTGTGGATGGCTACACCTTC,CASSLGQGVDGYTF
TRBV25-1,TRBD1,.,TRBJ1-2,TGTGCCAGCAGTGATTTTGGCAGGGGGATCTATGGCTACACCTTC,CASSDFGRGIYGYTF
TRBV13,.,.,TRBJ1-1,TGTGCCAGCAGCTTCGCAGGGAGGGACCGCACTGAAGCTTTCTTT,CASSFAGRDRTEAFF
TRBV7-9,.,.,TRBJ2-2,TGTGCCAGCAGCTTAGTTTCGGCACGAAGCACCGGGGAGCTGTTTTTT,CASSLVSARSTGELFF
TRBV7-3,.,once,TRBJ2-3,TGTGCCAGCAGCTTAGACGGGGGAAGCACAGATACGCAGTATTTT,CASSLDGGSTDTQYF
TRBV2,.,.,TRBJ1-6,TGTGCCAGCAATGGAGGTTCACCCCTCCACTTT,CASNGGSPLHF
TRBV12-5,.,.,TRBJ1-3,TGTGCTAGTGGTTCCAGGGCTCTTGTGCATTTT,CASGSRALVHF
TRBV4-2,.,.,TRBJ1-2,TGTGCCAGCAGCCCGATGAGGGACGGCCGCTATGGCTACACCTTC,CASSPMRDGRYGYTF
TRBV6-5,.,.,TRBJ1-5,TGTGCCACCAATCCTCCATATAGCAATCAGCCCCAGCATTTT,CATNPPYSNQPQHF
TRBV15,.,once,TRBJ1-4,TGTGCCACCAGCAGAGATTCATATGAAAAACTGTTTTTT,CATSRDSYEKLFF
TRBV7-2,.,.,TRBJ2-5,TGTGCCAGCAGCCCCCCCGGCATATTGGAGACCCAGTACTTC,CASSPPGILETQYF
TRBV14,.,.,TRBJ2-7,TGTGCCAGCAGCCTGGTAGGTGGTGGGACGTTCAAGTACGAGCAGTACTTC,CASSLVGGGTFKYEQYF
TRBV12-5,.,.,TRBJ1-4,TGTGCTAGTGGTTTGGTGGCGGGGCGGGTAAGGTCGAAACTGTTTTTT,CASGLVAGRVRSKLFF
TRBV19,.,few,TRBJ2-3,TGTGCCAGTAGTAGTAATGGAGATACGCAGTATTTT,CASSSNGDTQYF
TRBV19,.,.,TRBJ1-5,TGTGCCAGTAGTATTCCAGGGATCGGTCAGCCCCAGCATTTT,CASSIPGIGQPQHF
TRBV28,TRBD2,.,TRBJ2-3,TGTGCCAGCAGTCCAAATTTGGCGGGGGGGATAAGCACAGATACGCAGTATTTT,CASSPNLAGGISTDTQYF
TRBV5-6,.,.,TRBJ2-5,TGTGCCAGCAGCATTCGGACGGTCTACCAGGAGACCCAGTACTTC,CASSIRTVYQETQYF
TRBV28,.,few,TRBJ2-5,TGTGCCAGCAGTTTCAGCCAGTACCAAGAGACCCAGTACTTC,CASSFSQYQETQYF
TRBV12-2,.,.,TRBJ2-2,TGTGCAAGTCGCTCCTGGGGGGTGGCCGGGGAGCTGTTTTTT,CASRSWGVAGELFF
TRBV18,TRBD1,.,TRBJ2-5,TGTGCCAGCTCACCAGGCACAGGGGTGGGAGAGACCCAGTACTTC,CASSPGTGVGETQYF
TRBV29-1,TRBD1,.,TRBJ1-1,TGCAGCGTTGACAAAGGGACAGGAGCAAACACTGAAGCTTTCTTT,CSVDKGTGANTEAFF
TRBV13,.,.,TRBJ1-2,TGTGCCAGCAGCTTAGGCGGAGGGGTTGGCTACACCTTC,CASSLGGGVGYTF
TRBV28,TRBD1,.,TRBJ1-1,TGTGCCAGCAGGAGATCGGGACAGGGAAGGTTAGACACTGAAGCTTTCTTT,CASRRSGQGRLDTEAFF
TRBV4-3,.,.,TRBJ1-2,TGCGCCAGCAGCCAAGACCTTGGGCCGGTCTATGGCTACACCTTC,CASSQDLGPVYGYTF
TRBV6-4,.,.,TRBJ2-7,TGTGCCAGCAGTGACGCTGACCGAGTTTACGAGCAGTACTTC,CASSDADRVYEQYF
TRBV4-2,.,.,TRBJ1-2,TGTGCCAGCAGCCAAGCACAGGGTTCCGACTATGGCTACACCTTC,CASSQAQGSDYGYTF
TRBV5-1,.,.,TRBJ1-1,TGCGCCAGCAGCTTAGGTTCACATACCACAGAAGCTTTCTTT,CASSLGSHTTEAFF
TRBV2,TRBD1,.,TRBJ1-6,TGTGCCAGCAGATCGGACAGGGGAAATTCACCCCTCCACTTT,CASRSDRGNSPLHF
TRBV5-1,.,.,TRBJ2-5,TGCGCCAGCAGCTTCAACCAAGAGACCCAGTACTTC,CASSFNQETQYF
TRBV5-4,TRBD2,.,TRBJ2-2,TGTGCCAGCAGCTTGCGTAGCGGGGGGGTCCCGGAGCTGTTTTTT,CASSLRSGGVPELFF
TRBV30,TRBD1,once,TRBJ1-1,TGTGCCTGGGGAGGGGGCGCGGGGAACACTGAAGCTTTCTTT,CAWGGGAGNTEAFF